The 28 T cell receptor beta chains below all came from one sample that was sequenced in a study of blood T cell repertoires in COVID-19. Data came from immunoSEQ multiplex PCR; TCRdb stores just in-frame clones and leaves some out. The sample carries under 200,000 clones, 60% to 85% recorded once. Sequencing was carried out using peripheral blood. The receptors shown here come from a man in his sixties with acute or convalescent COVID-19.

The rearrangement joins TRBV18 to TRBJ2-4; TRBD2 aligns across 9 bases. This CDR3 is built from 17 residues. V shed 3 bases and J 8 bases; nucleotides not matched to a gene: 14. Germline assignment: CDR1 KGHSH and CDR2 LQKENI. CDR3 residues: CASSPSLAGLKGDIQYF. CDR3 in DNA: TGTGCCAGCTCACCGAGCCTAGCGGGGCTCAAAGGGGACATTCAGTACTTC.

This clone was detected a few times. The rearrangement joins TRBV13 to TRBJ1-2; D not certain. CDR3 length: 19 amino acids. Germline CDR1 reads PRHDT; CDR2 reads FYEKMQ (reference sequence). Trimming shortened V by 2 bases and J by 4 bases, and 26 bases separated the two germline ends. Here the CDR3 reads CASSLNTFWAARGSYGYTF. The CDR3 region has the DNA TGTGCCAGCAGCTTAAATACTTTTTGGGCCGCTCGTGGTAGCTATGGCTACACCTTC.

This sequence joins TRBV9 and TRBJ2-1; 7 bases are a match to TRBD1. Looked up from germline, CDR1 is SGDLS and CDR2 is YYNGEE. V was clipped by 3 bases and J by 2 bases; unmatched bases: 8. This CDR3 contains 16 residues. The CDR3 DNA is TGTGCCAGCAGCGGGATCCGGGACAGTACCTACAATGAGCAGTTCTTC. It specifies CASSGIRDSTYNEQFF.

V is TRBV7-6 and J is TRBJ2-3; TRBD1 aligns across 7 bases. This CDR3 has 17 residues. Germline V gives CDR1 SGHVS, CDR2 FNYEAQ. J was trimmed by 2 bases and V by 5 bases; bases with no gene match: 13. DNA for the CDR3: TGTGCCAGCAGCCCCAGCGACAGGGTTGCTTACACAGATACGCAGTATTTT. Amino acids: CASSPSDRVAYTDTQYF.

The CDR3 nucleotides are TGTGCCAGCAGTTACTTTACAGGGAATAACTATGGCTACACCTTC. It specifies CASSYFTGNNYGYTF. The chain has TRBV6-5 and TRBJ1-2, with D possibly being TRBD1 (6 bases). The V and J ends lost 1 base and 1 base respectively, with 10 bases between them. The CDR3 has 15 residues. The germline gives CDR1 MNHEY, CDR2 SVGAGI.

CDR3 coding DNA: TGTGCCAGCAGACCTACAGGGCTGCAGACCCAGTACTTC. Protein sequence: CASRPTGLQTQYF. The V and J genes are TRBV6-5 and TRBJ2-5; tentative D call: TRBD1 (6 bases). The CDR3 is 13 residues long. Germline values: CDR1 MNHEY, CDR2 SVGAGI. V lost 6 bases and J lost 6, with 14 bases in between.

This sequence joins TRBV4-3 and TRBJ2-6; 7 bases map to TRBD1. The V gene end was trimmed by 0 bases and the J gene end by 2 bases; junction bases not matched to a gene: 13. CDR1 and CDR2 from the germline V gene are LGHNA and YSLEER. This CDR3 has 20 amino acids. Written as DNA, the CDR3 is TGCGCCAGCAGCCAAGAGGGATTGGGACAGTTCCGGGCTGGGGCCAACGTCCTGACTTTC. Protein: CASSQEGLGQFRAGANVLTF.

The chain couples TRBV6-6 to TRBJ2-2; 16 positions match TRBD2. The CDR3 totals 16 residues. J gave up 6 bases and V 6 bases, and 4 bases lay outside the gene matches. From germline, CDR1 is MNHNY and CDR2 SVGAGI (reference sequence). CDR3 residues: CASSTGLAGGPGELFF. As DNA, the CDR3 is TGTGCCAGCAGCACGGGACTAGCGGGGGGGCCCGGGGAGCTGTTTTTT.

V usage is TRBV3-1 (or the pseudogene TRBV3-2) and J usage is TRBJ2-1; 13 bases align to TRBD2. The CDR3 length is 15 residues. The ends lost 6 bases at V and 7 bases at J; junction bases unmatched: 6. Looked up from germline, CDR1 is LGHDT and CDR2 is YNNKEL (reference sequence). The CDR3 reads CASRALAGGPNEQFF. The CDR3 DNA is TGTGCCAGCAGGGCACTAGCGGGGGGGCCGAATGAGCAGTTCTTC.

The chain combines TRBV19 with TRBJ2-4; 8 positions agree with TRBD1. The CDR3 extends over 14 amino acids. Germline CDR1 reads LNHDA; CDR2 reads SQIVND (reference sequence). V lost 10 bases and J lost 2; bases outside the gene matches: 7. Here the CDR3 reads CATGQGATKNIQYF. CDR3 in DNA: TGTGCCACCGGACAGGGTGCGACCAAAAACATTCAGTACTTC. Combining the CDR3 with reference TRBV19 and TRBJ2-4 gives the whole variable domain DGGITQSPKYLFRKEGQNVTLSCEQNLNHDAMYWYRQDPGQGLRLIYYSQIVNDFQKGDIAEGYSVSREKKESFPLTVTSAQKNPTAFYLCATGQGATKNIQYFGAGTRLSVL.

The V gene is TRBV19, the J gene TRBJ1-2, with TRBD1 matching over 8 bases. V was clipped by 4 bases and J by 7 bases; unmatched bases: 8. Germline-derived CDR1 and CDR2 are LNHDA and SQIVND (reference sequence). The CDR3 spans 14 residues. CDR3 nucleotide sequence: TGTGCCAGTAGTAGACGGACAGGGAGTATTGGCTACACCTTC. Amino acid sequence: CASSRRTGSIGYTF.

This clone turned up a few times. The J gene is TRBJ2-5, the V gene TRBV5-1; possibly TRBD2 for D (5 bases). Trimming removed 1 base at V and 1 base at J, with 8 bases between. Per the germline V gene, CDR1 is SGHRS and CDR2 is YFSETQ. The CDR3 is made up of 14 amino acids. The CDR3 region is CASSLTAVQETQYF. Here the CDR3 DNA reads TGCGCCAGCAGCTTGACAGCGGTCCAAGAGACCCAGTACTTC.

The chain links TRBV5-4 to TRBJ1-4; 8 bases line up with TRBD1. The CDR3 is 19 residues long. V trimming: 1 base; J trimming: 2 bases; junction bases outside the gene matches: 13. Germline V CDR1 and CDR2: SGHNT, YYREEE (reference sequence). The CDR3 loop is CASSLRETGVLTTNEKLFF. The CDR3 DNA sequence: TGTGCCAGCAGCTTGCGGGAGACAGGGGTTTTGACTACTAATGAAAAACTGTTTTTT.

The genes are TRBV9 and TRBJ1-2, with TRBD1 matching over 7 bases. Germline V gives CDR1 SGDLS, CDR2 YYNGEE. The CDR3 spans 14 residues. Unmatched junction bases numbered 10, after V lost 3 bases and J lost 8 bases. This CDR3 reads CASSAGQSRGGYTF. The CDR3 bases are TGTGCCAGCAGCGCGGGACAGTCAAGGGGAGGCTACACCTTC.

This clone appeared a few times. The rearrangement uses TRBV7-9 and TRBJ2-7, with D unresolved. The germline gives CDR1 SEHNR, CDR2 FQNEAQ (reference sequence). This CDR3 is 13 amino acids long. V was trimmed by 6 bases and J by 1 base, leaving 10 bases between them. The CDR3 is CASRGQHSYEQYF. The CDR3 region has the DNA TGTGCCAGCAGGGGCCAGCATTCCTACGAGCAGTACTTC. The full variable domain, with the rest looked up from reference TRBV7-9 and TRBJ2-7, is DTGVSQNPRHKITKRGQNVTFRCDPISEHNRLYWYRQTLGQGPEFLTYFQNEAQLEKSRLLSDRFSAERPKGSFSTLEIQRTEQGDSAMYLCASRGQHSYEQYFGPGTRLTVT.

This chain uses TRBV6-2 or TRBV6-3 with TRBJ1-3; D gene uncertain. The germline V gene encodes CDR1 MNHEY and CDR2 SVGEGT. V was cut by 5 bases and J by 0 bases, with 5 bases left in between. This CDR3 has 13 residues. The CDR3 here is CASSAYSGNTIYF. The CDR3 DNA sequence: TGTGCCAGCAGTGCCTACTCTGGAAACACCATATATTTT.

The genes are TRBV7-2 and TRBJ2-7; 8 nucleotides match TRBD2. The CDR3 is 15 residues long. Germline V gene sequence: CDR1 SGHTA, CDR2 FQGNSA. The V and J ends lost 2 bases and 3 bases, in that order; junction bases with no gene match: 6. The CDR3: CASSLQAGVSYEQYF. CDR3 nucleotide sequence: TGTGCCAGCAGCTTACAAGCGGGGGTGAGCTACGAGCAGTACTTC.

V and J are TRBV5-6 and TRBJ2-1; D gene unclear. This CDR3 has 13 residues. V shed 0 bases and J shed 3 bases, with 4 bases lying between them. Germline CDR1 SGHDT, CDR2 YYEEEE. CDR3 DNA: TGTGCCAGCAGCTTGGCCATCTACAATGAGCAGTTCTTC. Translating gives CASSLAIYNEQFF. The full variable domain, in which reference TRBV5-6 and TRBJ2-1 provide the parts outside the CDR3, is DAGVTQSPTHLIKTRGQQVTLRCSPKSGHDTVSWYQQALGQGPQFIFQYYEEEERQRGNFPDRFSGHQFPNYSSELNVNALLLGDSALYLCASSLAIYNEQFFGPGTRLTVL.

The rearrangement uses TRBV6-5 and TRBJ2-6; perhaps TRBD2 as D (6 bases). V lost 7 bases, J lost 2 bases, and 12 bases lay in between. CDR1 MNHEY and CDR2 SVGAGI come from the germline V gene. The CDR3 length is 15 residues. CDR3 bases: TGTGCCAGCACCATGGAGGGGACTGGGGCCAACGTCCTGACTTTC. It specifies CASTMEGTGANVLTF.

The chain carries TRBV27 and TRBJ2-2, with D tentatively TRBD1 (5 bases). The CDR3 is 19 residues long. Looked up from germline, CDR1 is MNHEY and CDR2 is SMNVEV (reference sequence). The ends were cut back, 3 bases at V and 0 bases at J, with 20 bases in the middle. CDR3 residues: CASSFYSQASPTNTGELFF. In DNA, the CDR3 is TGTGCCAGCAGTTTCTACTCACAGGCATCCCCGACGAACACCGGGGAGCTGTTTTTT.

In its sample, this clone was seen a few times. The V gene is TRBV5-1, the J gene TRBJ2-1; D ambiguous. Between the trimmed V and J ends, which lost 0 bases and 1 base, there was a span of 5 bases. CDR1 and CDR2 from the germline V gene are SGHRS and YFSETQ. The CDR3 contains 14 residues. The CDR3 nucleotides are TGCGCCAGCAGCTTGGCCTATTCCTACAATGAGCAGTTCTTC. It encodes CASSLAYSYNEQFF.

Comment on this clone: This sample includes further DNA sequences coding for the same CDR3. The CDR3 DNA reads TGTGCCATCAGTGAGTCGATTAAAGGAGGGTTTGATGGCTACACCTTC. Its translation is CAISESIKGGFDGYTF. The chain uses TRBV10-3 and TRBJ1-2; D unclear. This CDR3 comprises 16 residues. Germline assignment: CDR1 ENHRY and CDR2 SYGVKD. Trimming took 0 bases from V and 6 from J, leaving 17 bases between them.

The rearrangement uses TRBV7-9 and TRBJ1-4; TRBD1 is a possible D gene (5 bases). The CDR3 totals 14 residues. V was shortened by 4 bases and J by 7 bases, with 13 bases between the two germline ends. Germline CDR1 reads SEHNR; CDR2 reads FQNEAQ (reference sequence). CDR3 DNA sequence: TGTGCCAGCAGCTCCGTCCAGGGAGGTGAAAAACTGTTTTTT. This gives the protein CASSSVQGGEKLFF.

The rearrangement joins TRBV19 to TRBJ1-1; D not certain. Germline V gene data show CDR1 as LNHDA and CDR2 as SQIVND (reference sequence). This CDR3 is 13 amino acids long. Deletions cut 3 bases from V and 2 bases from J, with 7 bases between. DNA for the CDR3: TGTGCCAGTAGTATTAACACAAACACTGAAGCTTTCTTT. Its translation is CASSINTNTEAFF. Together with reference TRBV19 and TRBJ1-1, the CDR3 gives the full variable domain: DGGITQSPKYLFRKEGQNVTLSCEQNLNHDAMYWYRQDPGQGLRLIYYSQIVNDFQKGDIAEGYSVSREKKESFPLTVTSAQKNPTAFYLCASSINTNTEAFFGQGTRLTVV.

The chain couples TRBV7-9 to TRBJ2-1; TRBD2 matches 8 bases. The length of the CDR3 is 16 residues. The junction had 9 bases not matched to a gene; V was cut back by 3 bases and J by 5 bases. Germline V lookup: CDR1 SEHNR, CDR2 FQNEAQ (reference sequence). The CDR3 reads CASSFLSGGQNNEQFF. DNA for the CDR3: TGTGCCAGCAGCTTTCTAAGCGGGGGCCAAAACAATGAGCAGTTCTTC.

Here the CDR3 DNA reads TGTGCCATCAGTGAGTCTACGGCGGGGGGGCCGGAGACCCAGTACTTC. Protein product: CAISESTAGGPETQYF. J is TRBJ2-5 and V is TRBV10-3, with 9 bases matching TRBD2. After removal of 0 bases from V and 5 bases from J, the junction contained 7 bases not matched to a gene. CDR1 is ENHRY and CDR2 is SYGVKD in the germline V gene. The CDR3 loop spans 16 amino acids.

This chain uses TRBV29-1 with TRBJ2-1, with TRBD2 as a possible D gene (5 bases). The germline CDR1 and CDR2 sequences are SQVTM and ANQGSEA. CDR3 size: 11 residues. Trimming left V 5 bases short and J 7 bases short, with 9 bases between. In DNA form, the CDR3 reads TGCAGCGTTTATGGCGGGAATGAGCAGTTCTTC. It yields the protein CSVYGGNEQFF.

V usage is TRBV7-6 and J usage is TRBJ2-7; D possibly corresponds to TRBD1 (6 bases). This CDR3 contains 14 residues. Germline loops: CDR1 SGHVS, CDR2 FNYEAQ. Trimming removed 1 base at V and 2 bases at J, with 9 bases between. The CDR3 reads CASSLEQGAYEQYF. CDR3 in DNA: TGTGCCAGCAGCTTAGAACAGGGAGCCTACGAGCAGTACTTC. Complete variable domain (other parts from reference TRBV7-6 and TRBJ2-7): GAGVSQSPRYKVTKRGQDVALRCDPISGHVSLYWYRQALGQGPEFLTYFNYEAQQDKSGLPNDRFSAERPEGSISTLTIQRTEQRDSAMYRCASSLEQGAYEQYFGPGTRLTVT.